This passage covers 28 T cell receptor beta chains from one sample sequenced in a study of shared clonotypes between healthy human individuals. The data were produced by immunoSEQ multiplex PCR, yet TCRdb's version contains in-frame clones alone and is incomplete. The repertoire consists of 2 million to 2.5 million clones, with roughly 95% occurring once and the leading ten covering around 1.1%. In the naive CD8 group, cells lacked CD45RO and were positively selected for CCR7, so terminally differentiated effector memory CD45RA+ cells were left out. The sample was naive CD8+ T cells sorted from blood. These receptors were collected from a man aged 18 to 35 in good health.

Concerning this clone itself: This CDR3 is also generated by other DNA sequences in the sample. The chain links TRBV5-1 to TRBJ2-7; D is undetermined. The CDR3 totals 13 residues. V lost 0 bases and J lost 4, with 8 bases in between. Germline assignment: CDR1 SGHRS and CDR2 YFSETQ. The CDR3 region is CASSLEDSYEQYF. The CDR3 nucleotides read TGCGCCAGCAGCTTGGAGGATTCTTACGAGCAGTACTTC.

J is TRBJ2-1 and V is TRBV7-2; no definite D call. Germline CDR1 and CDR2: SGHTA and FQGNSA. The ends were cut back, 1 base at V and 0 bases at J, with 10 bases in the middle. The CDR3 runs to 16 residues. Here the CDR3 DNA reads TGTGCCAGCAGCTTAGGTGTCGGTGGCTCCTACAATGAGCAGTTCTTC. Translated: CASSLGVGGSYNEQFF.

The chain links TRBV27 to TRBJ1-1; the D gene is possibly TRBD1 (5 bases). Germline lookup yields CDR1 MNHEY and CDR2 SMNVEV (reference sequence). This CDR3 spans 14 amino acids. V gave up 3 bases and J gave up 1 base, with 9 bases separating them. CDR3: CASSFRGGNTEAFF. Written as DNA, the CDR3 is TGTGCCAGCAGTTTCCGGGGGGGGAACACTGAAGCTTTCTTT.

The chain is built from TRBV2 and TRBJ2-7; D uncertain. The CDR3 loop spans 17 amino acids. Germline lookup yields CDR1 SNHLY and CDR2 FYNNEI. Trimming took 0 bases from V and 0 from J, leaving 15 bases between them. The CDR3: CASSEALQEPSSYEQYF. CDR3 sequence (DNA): TGTGCCAGCAGTGAAGCGCTTCAGGAGCCGTCCTCCTACGAGCAGTACTTC.

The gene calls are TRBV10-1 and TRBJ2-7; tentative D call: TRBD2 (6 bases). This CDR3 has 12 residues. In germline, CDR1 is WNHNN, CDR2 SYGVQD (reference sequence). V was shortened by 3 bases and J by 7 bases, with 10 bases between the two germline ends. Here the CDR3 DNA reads TGCGCCAGCAGTGAAGCCCGGGAGGAGCAGTACTTC. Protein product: CASSEAREEQYF.

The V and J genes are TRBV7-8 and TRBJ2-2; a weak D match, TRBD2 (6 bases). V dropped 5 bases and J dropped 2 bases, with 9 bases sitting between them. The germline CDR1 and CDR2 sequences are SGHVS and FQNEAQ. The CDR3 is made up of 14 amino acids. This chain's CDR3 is CASSMGLNTGELFF. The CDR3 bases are TGTGCCAGCAGCATGGGACTTAACACCGGGGAGCTGTTTTTT.

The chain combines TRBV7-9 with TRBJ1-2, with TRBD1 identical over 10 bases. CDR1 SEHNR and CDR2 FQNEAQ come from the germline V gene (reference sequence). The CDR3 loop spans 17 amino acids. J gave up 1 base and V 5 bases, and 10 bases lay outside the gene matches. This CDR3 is CASSPNFGTGVNYGYTF. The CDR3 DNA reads TGTGCCAGCAGCCCGAATTTCGGGACAGGGGTTAACTATGGCTACACCTTC.

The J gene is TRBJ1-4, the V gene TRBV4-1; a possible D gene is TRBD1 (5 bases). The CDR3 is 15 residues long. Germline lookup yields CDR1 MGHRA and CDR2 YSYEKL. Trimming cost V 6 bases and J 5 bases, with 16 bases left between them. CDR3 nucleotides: TGCGCCAGCAGAGCCCCGGGACGAGGGAATGAAAAACTGTTTTTT. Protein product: CASRAPGRGNEKLFF.

As DNA, the CDR3 is TGTGCCAGCTTCGCATACGAGCAGTACTTC. Translating it yields CASFAYEQYF. The V gene is TRBV6-1, the J gene TRBJ2-7; no firm D call. Trimming took off 8 bases at V and 4 bases at J, with 6 bases between the two ends. Per germline, CDR1 MNHNS and CDR2 SASEGT. The CDR3 extends over 10 amino acids.

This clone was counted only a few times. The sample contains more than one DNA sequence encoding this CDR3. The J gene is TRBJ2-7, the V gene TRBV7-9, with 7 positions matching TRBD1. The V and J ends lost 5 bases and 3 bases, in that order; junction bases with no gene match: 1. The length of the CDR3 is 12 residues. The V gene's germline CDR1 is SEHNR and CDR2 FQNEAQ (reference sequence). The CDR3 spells CASSRTGYEQYF. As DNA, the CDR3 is TGTGCCAGCAGCCGGACAGGCTACGAGCAGTACTTC. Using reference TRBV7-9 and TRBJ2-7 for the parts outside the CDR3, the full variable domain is DTGVSQNPRHKITKRGQNVTFRCDPISEHNRLYWYRQTLGQGPEFLTYFQNEAQLEKSRLLSDRFSAERPKGSFSTLEIQRTEQGDSAMYLCASSRTGYEQYFGPGTRLTVT.

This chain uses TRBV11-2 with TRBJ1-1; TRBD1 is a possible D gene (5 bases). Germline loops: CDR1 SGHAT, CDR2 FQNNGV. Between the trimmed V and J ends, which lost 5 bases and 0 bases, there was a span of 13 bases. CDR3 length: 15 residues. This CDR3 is CASSQGRTMNTEAFF. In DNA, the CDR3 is TGTGCCAGCAGCCAGGGACGGACTATGAACACTGAAGCTTTCTTT.

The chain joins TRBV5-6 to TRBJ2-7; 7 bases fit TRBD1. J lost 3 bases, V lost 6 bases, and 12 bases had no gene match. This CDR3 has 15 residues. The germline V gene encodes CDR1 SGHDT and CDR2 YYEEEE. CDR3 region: CASTAAPGQNYEQYF. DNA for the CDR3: TGTGCCAGCACCGCTGCCCCGGGACAGAACTACGAGCAGTACTTC. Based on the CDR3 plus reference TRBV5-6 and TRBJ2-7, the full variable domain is DAGVTQSPTHLIKTRGQQVTLRCSPKSGHDTVSWYQQALGQGPQFIFQYYEEEERQRGNFPDRFSGHQFPNYSSELNVNALLLGDSALYLCASTAAPGQNYEQYFGPGTRLTVT.

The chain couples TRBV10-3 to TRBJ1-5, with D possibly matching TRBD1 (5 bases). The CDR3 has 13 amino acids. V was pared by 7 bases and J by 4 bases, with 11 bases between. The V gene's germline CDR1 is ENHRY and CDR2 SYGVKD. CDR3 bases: TGTGCCATCAAAGAGGCAGGGAATCAGCCCCAGCATTTT. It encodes CAIKEAGNQPQHF.

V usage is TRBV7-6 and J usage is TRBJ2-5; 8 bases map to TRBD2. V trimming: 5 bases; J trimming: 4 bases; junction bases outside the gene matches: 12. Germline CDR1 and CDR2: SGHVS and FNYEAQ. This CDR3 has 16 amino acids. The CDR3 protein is CASSLTSGSDSETQYF. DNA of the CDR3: TGTGCCAGCAGCCTAACAAGCGGGAGCGATTCAGAGACCCAGTACTTC.

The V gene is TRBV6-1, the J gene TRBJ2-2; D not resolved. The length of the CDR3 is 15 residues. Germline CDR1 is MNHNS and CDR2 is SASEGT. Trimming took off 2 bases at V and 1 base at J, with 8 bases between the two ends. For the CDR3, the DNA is TGTGCCAGCAGTGAAATCCCGGGGAACACCGGGGAGCTGTTTTTT. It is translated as CASSEIPGNTGELFF.

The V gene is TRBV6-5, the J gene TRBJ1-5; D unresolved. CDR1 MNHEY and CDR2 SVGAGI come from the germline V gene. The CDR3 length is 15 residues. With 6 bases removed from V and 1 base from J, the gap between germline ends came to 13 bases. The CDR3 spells CASSPMDGSNQPQHF. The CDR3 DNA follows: TGTGCCAGCAGCCCTATGGACGGCAGCAATCAGCCCCAGCATTTT.

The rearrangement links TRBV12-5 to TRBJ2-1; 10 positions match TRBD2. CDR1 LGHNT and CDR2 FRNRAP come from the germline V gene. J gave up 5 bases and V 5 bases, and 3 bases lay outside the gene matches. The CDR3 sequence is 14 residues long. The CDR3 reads CASGLGTSDNEQFF. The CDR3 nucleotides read TGTGCTAGTGGTCTCGGGACTAGCGACAATGAGCAGTTCTTC.

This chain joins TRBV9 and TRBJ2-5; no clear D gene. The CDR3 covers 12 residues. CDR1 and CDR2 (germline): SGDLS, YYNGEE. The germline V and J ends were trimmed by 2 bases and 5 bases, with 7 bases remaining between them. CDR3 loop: CASSVFWETQYF. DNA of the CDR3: TGTGCCAGCAGCGTTTTTTGGGAGACCCAGTACTTC.

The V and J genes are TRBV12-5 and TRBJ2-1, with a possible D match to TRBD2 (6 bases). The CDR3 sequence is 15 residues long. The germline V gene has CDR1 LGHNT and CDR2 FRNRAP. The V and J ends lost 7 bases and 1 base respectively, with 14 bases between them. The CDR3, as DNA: TGTGCTAGTGCCCGCGGGGCAGGGTCCTACAATGAGCAGTTCTTC. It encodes CASARGAGSYNEQFF. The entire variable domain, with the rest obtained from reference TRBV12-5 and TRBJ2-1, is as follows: DARVTQTPRHKVTEMGQEVTMRCQPILGHNTVFWYRQTMMQGLELLAYFRNRAPLDDSGMPKDRFSAEMPDATLATLKIQPSEPRDSAVYFCASARGAGSYNEQFFGPGTRLTVL.

In nucleotides, the CDR3 is TGTGCCAGCAGCGCAAAAGCGGAGACTGCAGATACGCAGTATTTT. Amino acid sequence: CASSAKAETADTQYF. This chain connects TRBV9 to TRBJ2-3, with a tentative D call TRBD2 (5 bases). The CDR3 is made up of 15 amino acids. CDR1 and CDR2 (germline): SGDLS, YYNGEE. Trimming cost V 3 bases and J 4 bases, with 15 bases left between them.

The CDR3, as DNA: TGTGCCAGCAGTGGACAGGGCTTCTCCAATCAGCCCCAGCATTTT. This codes for CASSGQGFSNQPQHF. The chain carries TRBV2 and TRBJ1-5, with 7 bases fitting TRBD1. In germline, CDR1 is SNHLY, CDR2 FYNNEI. V lost 4 bases to trimming and J lost 3 bases; unmatched junction nucleotides: 6. The length of the CDR3 is 15 residues.

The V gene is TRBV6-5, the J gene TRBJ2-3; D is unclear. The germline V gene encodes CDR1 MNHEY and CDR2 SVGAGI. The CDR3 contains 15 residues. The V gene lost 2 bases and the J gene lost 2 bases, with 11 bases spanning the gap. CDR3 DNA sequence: TGTGCCAGCAGTTACAGGCGGTCGGACACAGATACGCAGTATTTT. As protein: CASSYRRSDTDTQYF.

The CDR3: CASSYSQGVTTEAFF. The CDR3 DNA is TGTGCCAGCAGTTACTCACAGGGGGTTACCACTGAAGCTTTCTTT. J is TRBJ1-1 and V is TRBV6-5; 8 bases map to TRBD1. J was trimmed by 4 bases and V by 0 bases; bases with no gene match: 4. CDR1 and CDR2 (germline): MNHEY, SVGAGI. CDR3 length equals 15 residues.

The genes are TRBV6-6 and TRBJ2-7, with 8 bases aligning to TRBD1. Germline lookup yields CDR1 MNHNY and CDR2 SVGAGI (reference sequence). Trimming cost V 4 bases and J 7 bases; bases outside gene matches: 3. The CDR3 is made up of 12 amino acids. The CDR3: CASSWTGREQYF. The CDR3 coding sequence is TGTGCCAGCAGTTGGACAGGGAGGGAGCAGTACTTC.

The CDR3 is CASSVAAGEQFF. Here the CDR3 DNA reads TGTGCCAGCAGCGTAGCGGCGGGGGAGCAGTTCTTC. The chain joins TRBV9 to TRBJ2-1; maybe TRBD2 (6 bases). Germline V gene data show CDR1 as SGDLS and CDR2 as YYNGEE. Trimming removed 0 bases at V and 10 bases at J, with 8 bases between. This CDR3 region has 12 residues.

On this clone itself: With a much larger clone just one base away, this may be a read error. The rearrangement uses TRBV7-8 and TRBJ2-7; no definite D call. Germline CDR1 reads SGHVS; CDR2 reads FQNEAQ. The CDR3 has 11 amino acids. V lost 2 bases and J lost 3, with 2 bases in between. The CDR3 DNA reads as TGTGCCAGCAGCTTATACTACGAGCAGTACTTC. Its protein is CASSLYYEQYF.

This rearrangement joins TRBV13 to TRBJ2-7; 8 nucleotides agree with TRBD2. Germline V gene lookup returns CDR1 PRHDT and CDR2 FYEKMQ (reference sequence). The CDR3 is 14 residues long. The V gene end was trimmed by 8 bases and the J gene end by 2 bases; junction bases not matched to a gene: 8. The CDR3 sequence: CASGHSGAPYEQYF. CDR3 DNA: TGTGCCAGCGGCCATAGCGGGGCTCCCTACGAGCAGTACTTC.

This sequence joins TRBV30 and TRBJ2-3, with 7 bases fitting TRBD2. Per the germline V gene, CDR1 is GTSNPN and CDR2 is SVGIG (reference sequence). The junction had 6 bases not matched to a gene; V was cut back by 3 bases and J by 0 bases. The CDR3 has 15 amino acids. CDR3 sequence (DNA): TGTGCCTGGAGCCCTGGCGGGGGAAGCACAGATACGCAGTATTTT. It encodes CAWSPGGGSTDTQYF.